The entry that follows covers one TCR beta chain sequence. Antigen specificity is unknown. The CDR3 spans 14 residues. Trimming took off 3 bases at V and 5 bases at J, with 12 bases between the two ends. CDR1 MNHEY and CDR2 SVGAGI come from the germline V gene. The data were taken from a study of T-cell memory formation after mild COVID-19. Study as a whole: Among the donors, TCR clusters were largely specific to each donor.

TCRdb analysed the 5' RACE reads with MiXCR anew, one entry per CDR3 protein. Among 120,000 or so distinct CDR3 sequences, over 15% were seen once, and the ten largest hold 4% to 6%. Study observations and caveats: Contracting CD4+ clones were located mainly in CM and EM, and CD8+ clones in EMRA. Some clones that responded were present in memory (sampled pre-infection), which suggests cross-reactive memory joined. Later expanders leaned toward CD4+, whereas clones contracting from day 15 to 85 were balanced CD4/CD8.

The TCR sequence derives from a young man who had mild COVID-19 (a few samples of this study predate the infection). Cell type and time point are not known. The sample comprised PBMCs or a T cell subset sorted from them (not recorded which). The chain recombines TRBV6-5 with TRBJ2-3; D perhaps matches TRBD2 (7 bases). As DNA, the CDR3 is TGTGCCAGCAGTTATTTGGGAGGGGGAGATACGCAGTATTTT. Its protein product is CASSYLGGGDTQYF.